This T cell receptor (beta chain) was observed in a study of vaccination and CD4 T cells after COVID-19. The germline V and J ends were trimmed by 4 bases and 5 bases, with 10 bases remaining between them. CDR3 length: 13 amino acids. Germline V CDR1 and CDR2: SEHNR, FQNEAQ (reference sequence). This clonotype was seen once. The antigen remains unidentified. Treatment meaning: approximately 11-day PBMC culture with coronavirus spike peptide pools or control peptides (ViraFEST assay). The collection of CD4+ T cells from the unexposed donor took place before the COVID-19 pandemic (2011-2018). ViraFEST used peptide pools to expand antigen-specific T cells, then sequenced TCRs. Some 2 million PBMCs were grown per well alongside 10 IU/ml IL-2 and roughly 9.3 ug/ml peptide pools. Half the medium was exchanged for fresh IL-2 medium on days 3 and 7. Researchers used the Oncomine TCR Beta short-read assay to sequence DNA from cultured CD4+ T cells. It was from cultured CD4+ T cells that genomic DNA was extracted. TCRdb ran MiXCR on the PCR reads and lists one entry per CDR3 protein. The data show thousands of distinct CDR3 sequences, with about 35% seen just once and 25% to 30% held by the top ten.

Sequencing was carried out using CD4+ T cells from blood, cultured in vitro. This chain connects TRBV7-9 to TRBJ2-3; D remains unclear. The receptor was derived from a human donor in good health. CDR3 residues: CASSSVGGDTQYF. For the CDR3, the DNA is TGTGCCAGCAGCTCGGTCGGCGGAGATACGCAGTATTTT.